The 14 T cell receptor beta chains given below trace back to one sample, sequenced in a study of blood T cells in healthy people across ages. With a J-beta primer mix and a sample-barcoded 5' primer, a second PCR ran 7 to 11 cycles. Each CDR3 protein is one row after TCRdb ran MiXCR on the 5' RACE reads. This table has roughly 1,800,000 distinct CDR3 sequences, roughly 49% appearing once. The sample was blood. Receptor source: a woman aged 40 to 50 in good health.

The rearrangement links TRBV7-3 to TRBJ2-2, with D perhaps TRBD1 (6 bases). The V end was cut by 6 bases, the J end by 7 bases, with 15 bases between. The CDR3 covers 14 residues. Germline V gives CDR1 SGHTA, CDR2 FQGTGA. This chain's CDR3 is CASSKSGVGGELFF. The CDR3 region has the DNA TGTGCCAGCAGTAAATCAGGGGTTGGCGGGGAGCTGTTTTTT.

As concerns this clonotype: A junction end diverges from the germline sequence, so it may reflect a read error. The rearrangement joins TRBV11-1 to TRBJ2-3; 7 positions agree with TRBD1. Germline values: CDR1 SGHAT, CDR2 FQDESV (reference sequence). The CDR3 covers 17 residues. The CDR3 DNA reads as TGTGTCAGCAGCCAACCCCGACAGGGACCGAGCACAGATACGCAGTATTTT. This gives the protein CVSSQPRQGPSTDTQYF.

The genes are TRBV5-6 and TRBJ2-5; D is undetermined. With 4 bases removed from V and 5 bases from J, the gap between germline ends came to 21 bases. The germline CDR1 and CDR2 sequences are SGHDT and YYEEEE. The CDR3 totals 16 residues. CDR3 DNA sequence: TGTGCCAGCAGCCCTTCGGTAAAGTCCGCTTTCGAGACCCAGTACTTC. Protein sequence: CASSPSVKSAFETQYF.

This clonotype has only a few counts. This chain joins TRBV5-1 and TRBJ2-1; a possible D gene is TRBD1 (6 bases). The V end lost 0 bases, the J end lost 4 bases, and 14 bases lay between the germline ends. The CDR3 covers 16 residues. CDR1 is SGHRS, CDR2 YFSETQ, per germline. The CDR3 region is CASSLGEQGPYNEQFF. CDR3 DNA sequence: TGCGCCAGCAGCTTGGGGGAACAGGGACCTTACAATGAGCAGTTCTTC.

Only one count was recorded for this clonotype. This chain connects TRBV20-1 to TRBJ1-2; TRBD1 is a possible D gene (5 bases). Per the germline V gene, CDR1 is DFQATT and CDR2 is SNEGSKA (reference sequence). The CDR3 consists of 15 residues. CDR3 nucleotides: TGCAGAGTAGAGGGCAGGGCTAACACTAACTATGGCTACACCTTC. The encoded protein is CRVEGRANTNYGYTF.

The chain couples TRBV4-3 to TRBJ2-1; TRBD2 agrees at 12 bases. Germline V gene lookup returns CDR1 LGHNA and CDR2 YSLEER. Germline trimming cut 4 bases from V and 8 bases from J; bases unmatched to any gene: 6. The CDR3 runs 15 residues. In nucleotides, the CDR3 is TGCGCCAGCAGCCTAGGTCCTAGCGGGGGGGATGAGCAGTTCTTC. Encoded protein: CASSLGPSGGDEQFF.

As for this clonotype: The junction shows a germline mismatch at one end, possibly a read error. The gene calls are TRBV7-2 and TRBJ2-6; D unclear. The germline gives CDR1 SGHTA, CDR2 FQGNSA. The CDR3 contains 15 residues. The DNA for the CDR3 is TGTGTCAGCAGCTTATCGTTCTCTGGGGCCAACGTCCTGACTTTC. Residues: CVSSLSFSGANVLTF.

V is TRBV2 and J is TRBJ2-3, with 9 bases matching TRBD2. This CDR3 is built from 15 residues. CDR1 and CDR2 from the germline V gene are SNHLY and FYNNEI. V dropped 10 bases and J dropped 6; count of bases not matched to a gene: 14. The CDR3 DNA sequence: TGTGCCACCGACCCGGGGACTAGCAGCAGCGATACGCAGTATTTT. It yields the protein CATDPGTSSSDTQYF.

In its sample, this clonotype was seen a few times. The chain links TRBV12-3 or TRBV12-4 to TRBJ1-1; D might be TRBD1 (6 bases). The V end lost 2 bases, the J end lost 3 bases, and 16 bases lay between the germline ends. The CDR3 covers 16 residues. CDR3 nucleotides: TGTGCCAGCAGTTTATCCCCTCCCAGGGGCCACACTGAAGCTTTCTTT. This gives the protein CASSLSPPRGHTEAFF.

This clonotype was recorded only once. This rearrangement joins TRBV25-1 to TRBJ1-1; possible D gene TRBD1, 5 bases. This CDR3 spans 11 amino acids. V was pared by 10 bases and J by 4 bases, with 10 bases between. Looked up from germline, CDR1 is MGHDK and CDR2 is SYGVNS. CDR3 sequence reads: CATEDITEAFF. The CDR3 coding sequence is TGTGCCACCGAGGACATCACTGAAGCTTTCTTT. The full variable domain, rest sourced from reference TRBV25-1 and TRBJ1-1, is EADIYQTPRYLVIGTGKKITLECSQTMGHDKMYWYQQDPGMELHLIHYSYGVNSTEKGDLSSESTVSRIRTEHFPLTLESARPSHTSQYLCATEDITEAFFGQGTRLTVV.

The rearrangement uses TRBV5-6 and TRBJ1-1; D ambiguous. Germline assignment: CDR1 SGHDT and CDR2 YYEEEE. This CDR3 comprises 12 residues. V was cut by 0 bases and J by 11 bases, with 11 bases left in between. This chain's CDR3 is CASSLGIAVAFF. CDR3 in DNA: TGTGCCAGCAGCTTGGGGATAGCTGTGGCTTTCTTT.

The V call is TRBV24-1, the J call TRBJ2-1; 9 bases are a match to TRBD1. Trimming cost V 7 bases and J 8 bases; bases outside gene matches: 5. Germline-derived CDR1 and CDR2 are KGHDR and SFDVKD. The length of the CDR3 is 13 residues. The CDR3 DNA reads TGTGCCACCAGGGGACAGGGATTCGATGAGCAGTTCTTC. It translates to CATRGQGFDEQFF.

This chain uses TRBV12-3 or TRBV12-4 with TRBJ1-4, with D possibly TRBD1 on 6 matching bases. V shed 6 bases and J shed 0 bases, with 8 bases lying between them. The CDR3 extends over 14 amino acids. The CDR3 loop is CASRRGTTNEKLFF. Here the CDR3 DNA reads TGTGCCAGCAGAAGGGGGACAACTAATGAAAAACTGTTTTTT.

This clonotype was seen only a few times. The chain has TRBV10-3 and TRBJ2-1; 7 bases are shared with TRBD2. Germline CDR1 and CDR2: ENHRY and SYGVKD. V trimming: 4 bases; J trimming: 6 bases; junction bases outside the gene matches: 12. The length of the CDR3 is 16 residues. The CDR3, as DNA: TGTGCCATCAGTGTGAGGCAGGGAGGGAATCTCAATGAGCAGTTCTTC. Protein: CAISVRQGGNLNEQFF.